The present T cell receptor (beta chain) was sequenced within a study of blood T cell repertoires in COVID-19. Germline V gene sequence: CDR1 SGHVS, CDR2 FNYEAQ. This CDR3 is 16 amino acids long. V gave up 0 bases and J gave up 4 bases, with 15 bases separating them. Here immunoSEQ multiplex PCR was the method, and the copy in TCRdb shows in-frame clones only, minus some. Of 360,000 or so clones listed, around nine tenths are singletons. This clone was found once. The TCR sequence derives from a woman aged 30 to 39 who had been exposed to COVID-19. The chain is built from TRBV7-6 and TRBJ2-5; D remains ambiguous. The sequenced material came from PBMCs or T cells enriched from blood (not recorded which). CDR3 bases: TGTGCCAGCAGCTTAGCGCGCTGGAGCTCCGGAGAGACCCAGTACTTC. Translated, it gives CASSLARWSSGETQYF.